This T cell receptor (beta chain) was recorded in a study of blood T cell repertoires in COVID-19. Study-level background: Acute and convalescent COVID-19 specimens originated in the United States, Italy and Spain. Nucleic acid was either cDNA or gDNA, and it came from T cells, B-cell-depleted T cells, or PBMCs.

Germline V gives CDR1 LGHNA, CDR2 YSLEER. The length of the CDR3 is 16 residues. V lost 0 bases, J lost 2 bases, and 11 bases lay in between. Original data processing: Amplification of reference gene primers provided the estimated nucleated cell counts. Assay used: immunoSEQ multiplex PCR; TCRdb lists only in-frame clones, some missing. That table is the source of V, J and clone size, and D and trimming were worked out from the DNA. The profile shows more than 120,000 clones, 70% to 90% of them singletons. The source material was peripheral blood. The receptor comes from a human donor in a cohort sampled during active COVID-19. The chain has TRBV4-3 and TRBJ2-1; D unclear. The CDR3, as DNA: TGCGCCAGCAGCCAAGATGACTTGCTGACCTACAATGAGCAGTTCTTC. Translation gives CASSQDDLLTYNEQFF.